These T cell receptor beta chains were read from a single sample in a study of Graves' ophthalmopathy and Graves' hyperthyroidism. Each CDR3 protein gets one entry after TCRdb re-called the multiplex PCR reads with MiXCR. The sample consists of 200,000 to 250,000 distinct CDR3 sequences, about 22% of them appearing once. The sample taken for sequencing was peripheral blood. Every receptor here comes from a woman between 50 and 59 years old with Graves' ophthalmopathy. The CDR3 runs from the conserved cysteine through the conserved F or W. The order of the fields is J gene, clone size, V gene, D gene, CDR3 protein, CDR3 DNA. A D gene is named only where the DNA matches it firmly. Only some rows state a clone size, as once, few, many or a class for expanded clones.

J: TRBJ2-7; size: many; V: TRBV18; D: TRBD2; CDR3: CASSPGTSGSDEQYF; DNA: TGTGCCAGCTCGCCTGGGACTAGCGGGAGCGACGAGCAGTACTTC
J: TRBJ2-2; size: -; V: TRBV30; D: TRBD1; CDR3: CAWSRGLTGELFF; DNA: TGTGCCTGGAGCAGGGGGCTCACCGGGGAGCTGTTTTTT
J: TRBJ1-2; size: many; V: TRBV6-1; D: -; CDR3: CASSGVAWYGYTF; DNA: TGTGCCAGCAGTGGGGTAGCATGGTATGGCTACACCTTC
J: TRBJ2-7; size: many; V: TRBV20-1; D: -; CDR3: CSASSYHDYEQYF; DNA: TGCAGTGCTAGTAGTTACCACGACTACGAGCAGTACTTC
J: TRBJ2-2; size: many; V: TRBV19; D: TRBD2; CDR3: CASSMGGGWRTGELFF; DNA: TGTGCCAGTAGTATGGGGGGGGGTTGGCGGACCGGGGAGCTGTTTTTT
J: TRBJ1-1; size: -; V: TRBV12-3/TRBV12-4; D: -; CDR3: CASSFVANTEAFF; DNA: TGTGCCAGCAGTTTTGTGGCGAACACTGAAGCTTTCTTT
J: TRBJ1-3; size: many; V: TRBV7-2; D: -; CDR3: CASSLVLGAGNTIYF; DNA: TGTGCCAGCAGCTTAGTACTGGGGGCTGGAAACACCATATATTTT
J: TRBJ1-2; size: -; V: TRBV19; D: -; CDR3: CASSIGVTDYGYTF; DNA: TGTGCCAGTAGTATTGGGGTTACGGACTATGGCTACACCTTC
J: TRBJ2-5; size: many; V: TRBV24-1; D: -; CDR3: CATSEGLPETQYF; DNA: TGTGCCACCAGTGAAGGGCTCCCGGAGACCCAGTACTTC
J: TRBJ2-2; size: -; V: TRBV4-1; D: -; CDR3: CASSHGPDEKGELFF; DNA: TGCGCCAGCAGCCACGGACCTGATGAAAAGGGGGAGCTGTTTTTT
J: TRBJ2-7; size: many; V: TRBV5-1; D: -; CDR3: CASAGFSYEQYF; DNA: TGCGCCAGCGCCGGGTTTTCCTACGAGCAGTACTTC
J: TRBJ1-1; size: many; V: TRBV20-1; D: -; CDR3: CSARAGGTWPGGTEAFF; DNA: TGCAGTGCTAGAGCTGGGGGGACCTGGCCCGGGGGCACTGAAGCTTTCTTT
J: TRBJ2-5; size: -; V: TRBV11-2; D: -; CDR3: CASSRLGETQYF; DNA: TGTGCCAGCAGCAGACTGGGGGAGACCCAGTACTTC
J: TRBJ2-7; size: many; V: TRBV7-2; D: -; CDR3: CASSPRAGALSYEQYF; DNA: TGTGCCAGCAGCCCCCGGGCGGGGGCCCTATCCTACGAGCAGTACTTC
J: TRBJ2-5; size: many; V: TRBV4-1; D: TRBD1; CDR3: CASSQVQRGPETQYF; DNA: TGCGCCAGCAGCCAAGTACAAAGGGGGCCGGAGACCCAGTACTTC
J: TRBJ2-7; size: many; V: TRBV2; D: -; CDR3: CASIYPTYEQYF; DNA: TGTGCCAGCATCTACCCAACCTACGAGCAGTACTTC
J: TRBJ1-1; size: -; V: TRBV28; D: -; CDR3: CASSLHDLYTEAFF; DNA: TGTGCCAGCAGTTTACACGATTTGTACACTGAAGCTTTCTTT
J: TRBJ2-2; size: many; V: TRBV7-3; D: TRBD2; CDR3: CASSLSGTWDTGELFF; DNA: TGTGCCAGCAGTCTTAGCGGGACCTGGGACACCGGGGAGCTGTTTTTT